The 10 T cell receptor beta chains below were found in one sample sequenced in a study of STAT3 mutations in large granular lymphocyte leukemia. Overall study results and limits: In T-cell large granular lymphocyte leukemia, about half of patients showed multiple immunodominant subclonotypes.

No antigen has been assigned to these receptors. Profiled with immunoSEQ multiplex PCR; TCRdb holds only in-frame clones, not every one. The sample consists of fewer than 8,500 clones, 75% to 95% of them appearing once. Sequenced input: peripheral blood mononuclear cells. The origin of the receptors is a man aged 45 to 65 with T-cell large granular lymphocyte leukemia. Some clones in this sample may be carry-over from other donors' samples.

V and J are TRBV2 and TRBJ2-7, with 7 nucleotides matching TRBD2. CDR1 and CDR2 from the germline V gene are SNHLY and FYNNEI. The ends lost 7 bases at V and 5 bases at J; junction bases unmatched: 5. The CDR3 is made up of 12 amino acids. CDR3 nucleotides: TGTGCCAGCATGGTAGCGGGTAACGAGCAGTACTTC. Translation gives CASMVAGNEQYF.

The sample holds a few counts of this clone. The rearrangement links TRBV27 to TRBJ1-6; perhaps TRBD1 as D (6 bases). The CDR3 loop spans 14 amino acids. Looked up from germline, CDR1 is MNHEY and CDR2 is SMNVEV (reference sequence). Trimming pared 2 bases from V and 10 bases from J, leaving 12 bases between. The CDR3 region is CASSLGAGVSPLHF. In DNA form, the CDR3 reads TGTGCCAGCAGTTTAGGGGCAGGGGTATCACCCCTCCACTTT.

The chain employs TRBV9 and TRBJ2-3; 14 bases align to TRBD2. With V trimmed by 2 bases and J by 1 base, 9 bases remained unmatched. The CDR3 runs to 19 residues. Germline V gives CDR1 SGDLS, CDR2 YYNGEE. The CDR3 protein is CASSVSGTSGGAGTDTQYF. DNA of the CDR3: TGTGCCAGCAGCGTGTCCGGGACTAGCGGGGGAGCAGGCACAGATACGCAGTATTTT. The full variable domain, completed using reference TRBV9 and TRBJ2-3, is DSGVTQTPKHLITATGQRVTLRCSPRSGDLSVYWYQQSLDQGLQFLIQYYNGEERAKGNILERFSAQQFPDLHSELNLSSLELGDSALYFCASSVSGTSGGAGTDTQYFGPGTRLTVL.

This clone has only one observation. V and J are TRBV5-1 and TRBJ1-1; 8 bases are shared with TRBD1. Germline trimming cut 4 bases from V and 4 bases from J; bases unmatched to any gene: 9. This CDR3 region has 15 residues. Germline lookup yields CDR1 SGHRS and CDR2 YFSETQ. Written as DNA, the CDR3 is TGCGCCAGCAGCCGTAAGACAGGGGAGGCCACTGAAGCTTTCTTT. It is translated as CASSRKTGEATEAFF.

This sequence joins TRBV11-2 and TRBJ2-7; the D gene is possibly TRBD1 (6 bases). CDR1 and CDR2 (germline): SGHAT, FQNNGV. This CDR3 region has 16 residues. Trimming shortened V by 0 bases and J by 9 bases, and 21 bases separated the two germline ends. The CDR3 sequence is CASSLEPGHVGGGQYF. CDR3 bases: TGTGCCAGCAGCTTAGAGCCGGGACACGTGGGTGGGGGGCAGTACTTC.

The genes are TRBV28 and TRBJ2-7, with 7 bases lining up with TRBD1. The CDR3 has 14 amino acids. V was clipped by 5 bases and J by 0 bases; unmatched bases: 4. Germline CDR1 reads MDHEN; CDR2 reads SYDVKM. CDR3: CASSGDSFSYEQYF. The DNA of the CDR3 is TGTGCCAGCAGTGGGGACAGCTTCTCCTACGAGCAGTACTTC.

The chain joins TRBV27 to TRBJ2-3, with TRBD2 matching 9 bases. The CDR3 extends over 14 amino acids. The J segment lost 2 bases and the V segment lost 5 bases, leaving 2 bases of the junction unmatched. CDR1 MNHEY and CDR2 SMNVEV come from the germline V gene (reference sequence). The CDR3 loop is CASSLAGYTDTQYF. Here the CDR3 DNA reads TGTGCCAGCAGTCTAGCGGGGTACACAGATACGCAGTATTTT.

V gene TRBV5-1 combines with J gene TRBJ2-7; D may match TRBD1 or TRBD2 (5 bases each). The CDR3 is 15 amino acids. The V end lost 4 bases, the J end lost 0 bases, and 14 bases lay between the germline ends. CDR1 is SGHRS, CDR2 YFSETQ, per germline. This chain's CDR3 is CASSPPPGSSYEQYF. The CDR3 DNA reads TGCGCCAGCAGCCCGCCGCCAGGGAGCTCCTACGAGCAGTACTTC.

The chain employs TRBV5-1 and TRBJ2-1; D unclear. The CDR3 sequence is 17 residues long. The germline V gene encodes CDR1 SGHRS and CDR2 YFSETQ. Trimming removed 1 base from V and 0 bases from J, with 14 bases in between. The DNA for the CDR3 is TGCGCCAGCAGCTTGATTGTCTCTACCTCCTCCTACAATGAGCAGTTCTTC. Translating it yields CASSLIVSTSSYNEQFF.

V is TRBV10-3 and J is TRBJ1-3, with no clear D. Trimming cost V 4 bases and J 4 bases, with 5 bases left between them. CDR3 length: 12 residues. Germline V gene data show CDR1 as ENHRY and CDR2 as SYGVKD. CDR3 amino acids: CAISGVGNTIYF. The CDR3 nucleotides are TGTGCCATCAGTGGGGTGGGAAACACCATATATTTT.